The present T cell receptor beta chain was sequenced within a study of technical replicates of blood from several donors (dated 2017 in TCRdb). The library relied on the immunoSEQ multiplex PCR assay. Drawn from immuneACCESS, this table holds only the in-frame rearrangements with V and J called that TCRdb kept. Clones are partly lost; checked studies trace under half to an unresolved V gene and leave the rest unexplained. Counted in this sample were approximately 79,000 clones; more than 85% of them appeared once. The top ten clones comprise roughly 0.4% of the sample. In regard to this clone: No antigen is known for it. Nothing much larger sits one base from this clone, and base qualities are not available.

This receptor was obtained from a human donor in good health. Sequencing used T cells isolated from PBMCs.

The DNA reads TGTGCCAGTAGTCTAGCCCCGGGACAGGGGGACGAAAAACTGTTTTTT. Translated, this is CASSLAPGQGDEKLFF. The chain was built from TRBV19 and TRBJ1-4; 11 central nucleotides agree with TRBD1. V has 5 bases trimmed and J has 8 bases trimmed; junction bases matching no gene number 10. The germline V gene (reference sequence) specifies LNHDA as CDR1 and SQIVND as CDR2. The CDR3 starts with the cysteine, ends with the phenylalanine, and has 16 residues. Of all the DNA, just the CDR3 is kept, 48 bases in frame from base 1.